One and the same sample provided the 3 T cell receptor beta chains below, sequenced in a study of human thymus T cells. TCRdb's table, derived via immunoSEQ multiplex PCR, lists solely in-frame clones and lacks some. The data contain 55,000 to 70,000 clones, about 94% of them singletons. What was sequenced was blood. Receptors were obtained from a boy under three years old with a congenital heart defect but otherwise immunologically healthy.

The J gene is TRBJ2-3, the V gene TRBV5-6; tentative D call: TRBD2 (6 bases). Germline V gene lookup returns CDR1 SGHDT and CDR2 YYEEEE. The CDR3 has 16 amino acids. Deletions cut 9 bases from V and 4 bases from J, with 24 bases between. The CDR3 DNA reads as TGTGCCAACTTAGCTTATAATGGAGGGGACCCAGATACGCAGTATTTT. It codes for CANLAYNGGDPDTQYF.

The chain joins TRBV6-1 to TRBJ2-2; perhaps TRBD2 as D (6 bases). V lost 4 bases and J 1 base, leaving 10 bases between the germline ends. The length of the CDR3 is 15 residues. Germline V gene lookup returns CDR1 MNHNS and CDR2 SASEGT. The CDR3 loop reads CASSASGRNTGELFF. CDR3 DNA: TGTGCCAGCAGTGCAAGCGGGCGGAACACCGGGGAGCTGTTTTTT.

The J gene is TRBJ2-2, the V gene TRBV5-6; 9 bases match TRBD2. Germline V gene lookup returns CDR1 SGHDT and CDR2 YYEEEE. Germline trimming cut 5 bases from V and 5 bases from J; bases unmatched to any gene: 10. The CDR3 length is 16 residues. The CDR3 DNA sequence: TGTGCCAGCAGTTACCGGACTAGCGTGTTGACCGGGGAGCTGTTTTTT. Translating gives CASSYRTSVLTGELFF. Combining the CDR3 with reference TRBV5-6 and TRBJ2-2 gives the whole variable domain DAGVTQSPTHLIKTRGQQVTLRCSPKSGHDTVSWYQQALGQGPQFIFQYYEEEERQRGNFPDRFSGHQFPNYSSELNVNALLLGDSALYLCASSYRTSVLTGELFFGEGSRLTVL.